These 17 T cell receptor beta chains were sequenced from one sample in a study of T cell repertoires in ileal Crohn's disease. The data were produced by immunoSEQ multiplex PCR, yet TCRdb's version contains in-frame clones alone and is incomplete. Here the sample spans 9,000 to 13,000 clones, more than 60% being singletons. Sequencing was done on a sample of ileal tissue. All receptors derive from an adult with Crohn's disease.

The chain uses TRBV6-5 and TRBJ2-1, with TRBD1 identical over 11 bases. This CDR3 is built from 15 residues. Germline V gene lookup returns CDR1 MNHEY and CDR2 SVGAGI. The V gene end was trimmed by 4 bases and the J gene end by 10 bases; junction bases not matched to a gene: 9. The CDR3 loop is CASSSAGTGGGEQFF. The CDR3 DNA reads as TGTGCCAGCAGTTCCGCCGGGACAGGGGGAGGCGAGCAGTTCTTC.

The chain combines TRBV27 with TRBJ2-1; maybe TRBD2 (7 bases). The CDR3 is 16 residues long. Germline CDR1 MNHEY, CDR2 SMNVEV (reference sequence). V lost 4 bases and J lost 7, with 20 bases in between. The CDR3 loop is CASSSNLAGARNEQFF. The CDR3 bases are TGTGCCAGCAGTTCCAACCTGGCGGGGGCTCGGAATGAGCAGTTCTTC.

The chain is built from TRBV7-7 and TRBJ1-1; D remains unclear. The germline V gene encodes CDR1 SSHAT and CDR2 FNYEAQ (reference sequence). This CDR3 has 13 residues. Trimming shortened V by 4 bases and J by 0 bases, and 6 bases separated the two germline ends. CDR3: CASSSSLNTEAFF. CDR3 sequence (DNA): TGTGCCAGCAGCTCATCATTGAACACTGAAGCTTTCTTT.

The chain links TRBV19 to TRBJ2-7; perhaps TRBD2 as D (6 bases). This CDR3 region has 15 residues. The germline V gene encodes CDR1 LNHDA and CDR2 SQIVND (reference sequence). Trimming took off 5 bases at V and 4 bases at J, with 18 bases between the two ends. CDR3 nucleotide sequence: TGTGCCAGTAGTCCCCCGTATAGGCGGGGTTACGAGCAGTACTTC. This gives the protein CASSPPYRRGYEQYF.

J is TRBJ1-5 and V is TRBV5-1; a weak D match, TRBD1 (6 bases). The V end lost 2 bases, the J end lost 7 bases, and 13 bases lay between the germline ends. The length of the CDR3 is 14 residues. Germline V lookup: CDR1 SGHRS, CDR2 YFSETQ. CDR3 amino acids: CASSLQGFGQPQHF. CDR3 in DNA: TGCGCCAGCAGCTTACAGGGCTTTGGGCAGCCCCAGCATTTT.

This chain joins TRBV4-1 and TRBJ2-7; D remains unclear. Per germline, CDR1 MGHRA and CDR2 YSYEKL. This CDR3 contains 13 residues. V lost 0 bases, J lost 6 bases, and 9 bases lay in between. CDR3 nucleotide sequence: TGCGCCAGCAGCCAAGACTACCTCTCCGAGCAGTACTTC. This encodes CASSQDYLSEQYF.

V is TRBV5-1 and J is TRBJ1-1; 10 bases fit TRBD1. V gave up 4 bases and J gave up 10 bases; unmatched junction bases: 13. The CDR3 covers 15 residues. Germline CDR1 and CDR2: SGHRS and YFSETQ. CDR3 coding DNA: TGCGCCAGCAGCAAGGGACAGGGGAATCGGTTGGGAGCTTTCTTT. It encodes CASSKGQGNRLGAFF. The entire variable domain, with the rest obtained from reference TRBV5-1 and TRBJ1-1, is as follows: KAGVTQTPRYLIKTRGQQVTLSCSPISGHRSVSWYQQTPGQGLQFLFEYFSETQRNKGNFPGRFSGRQFSNSRSEMNVSTLELGDSALYLCASSKGQGNRLGAFFGQGTRLTVV.

The rearrangement links TRBV19 to TRBJ2-7; 8 bases agree with TRBD1. V lost 3 bases and J lost 4; bases outside the gene matches: 11. The CDR3 length is 16 residues. In germline, CDR1 is LNHDA, CDR2 SQIVND (reference sequence). This CDR3 reads CASSISRGLHSYEQYF. In nucleotides, the CDR3 is TGTGCCAGTAGTATCAGCAGGGGGCTTCATTCTTACGAGCAGTACTTC. The full variable domain, in which reference TRBV19 and TRBJ2-7 provide the parts outside the CDR3, is DGGITQSPKYLFRKEGQNVTLSCEQNLNHDAMYWYRQDPGQGLRLIYYSQIVNDFQKGDIAEGYSVSREKKESFPLTVTSAQKNPTAFYLCASSISRGLHSYEQYFGPGTRLTVT.

The rearrangement links TRBV10-3 to TRBJ1-2; maybe TRBD1 (6 bases). The CDR3 loop spans 12 amino acids. Germline lookup yields CDR1 ENHRY and CDR2 SYGVKD. Trimming shortened V by 4 bases and J by 4 bases, and 7 bases separated the two germline ends. CDR3 DNA sequence: TGTGCCATCAGTGGGGACATCTATGGCTACACCTTC. Amino acid sequence: CAISGDIYGYTF.

As for this clone: In the same sample, other DNA sequences code for this CDR3. The chain uses TRBV29-1 and TRBJ1-1, with 7 bases that match TRBD1. The CDR3 consists of 12 residues. Germline values: CDR1 SQVTM, CDR2 ANQGSEA. The ends lost 4 bases at V and 7 bases at J; junction bases unmatched: 6. CDR3 loop: CSVARQGSEAFF. The CDR3 coding sequence is TGCAGCGTTGCCCGACAGGGAAGTGAAGCTTTCTTT.

The V and J genes are TRBV30 and TRBJ1-3, with TRBD1 matching 7 bases. Trimming removed 2 bases from V and 1 base from J; junction bases left unmatched: 2. Germline lookup yields CDR1 GTSNPN and CDR2 SVGIG (reference sequence). The CDR3 consists of 14 residues. This CDR3 reads CAWSKGASGNTIYF. CDR3 nucleotide sequence: TGTGCCTGGAGTAAGGGGGCGTCTGGAAACACCATATATTTT.

This clone was observed once. This sequence joins TRBV7-2 and TRBJ2-5; 10 positions agree with TRBD2. The CDR3 runs 16 residues. V trimming: 3 bases; J trimming: 5 bases; junction bases outside the gene matches: 9. Germline loops: CDR1 SGHTA, CDR2 FQGNSA. The CDR3: CASSFSSGGAGETQYF. The CDR3 DNA follows: TGTGCCAGCAGCTTCTCCAGCGGGGGGGCCGGGGAGACCCAGTACTTC. Full variable domain (outside the CDR3, taken from reference TRBV7-2 and TRBJ2-5): GAGVSQSPSNKVTEKGKDVELRCDPISGHTALYWYRQSLGQGLEFLIYFQGNSAPDKSGLPSDRFSAERTGGSVSTLTIQRTQQEDSAVYLCASSFSSGGAGETQYFGPGTRLLVL.

V and J are TRBV5-1 and TRBJ2-5; TRBD1 aligns across 10 bases. The end of the DNA aligns better with TRBJ2-7, so the J call may be wrong. Germline V gives CDR1 SGHRS, CDR2 YFSETQ. The CDR3 contains 15 residues. The CDR3, as DNA: TGCGCCAGCAGCCTGACAGGGGGCGCCTCCTACGAGCAGTACTTC. Protein sequence: CASSLTGGASYEQYF.

The chain has TRBV5-1 and TRBJ2-1; 14 bases are a match to TRBD2. There are 19 residues in the CDR3. V dropped 4 bases and J dropped 7; count of bases not matched to a gene: 16. Germline V gives CDR1 SGHRS, CDR2 YFSETQ. CDR3 bases: TGCGCCAGCAGCGCCTCCGGGACTAGCGGGGGCCCCGCCCGGAATGAGCAGTTCTTC. Its translation is CASSASGTSGGPARNEQFF. Full variable domain (missing parts from reference TRBV5-1 and TRBJ2-1): KAGVTQTPRYLIKTRGQQVTLSCSPISGHRSVSWYQQTPGQGLQFLFEYFSETQRNKGNFPGRFSGRQFSNSRSEMNVSTLELGDSALYLCASSASGTSGGPARNEQFFGPGTRLTVL.

The chain has TRBV6-5 and TRBJ1-2; 11 bases are a match to TRBD1. The CDR3 loop spans 15 amino acids. Per the germline V gene, CDR1 is MNHEY and CDR2 is SVGAGI. V dropped 2 bases and J dropped 7; count of bases not matched to a gene: 6. The CDR3 nucleotides are TGTGCCAGCAGTTACGGGGTGGGGACAGGGGGTGGCTACACCTTC. Its translation: CASSYGVGTGGGYTF.

The chain links TRBV5-1 to TRBJ2-7, with no clear D. The germline CDR1 and CDR2 sequences are SGHRS and YFSETQ. The CDR3 is 14 amino acids. V dropped 0 bases and J dropped 5 bases, with 12 bases sitting between them. In DNA, the CDR3 is TGCGCCAGCAGCTTGGGGGCTCGCTCAGACGAGCAGTACTTC. Translation: CASSLGARSDEQYF. The full variable domain, its missing parts supplied by reference TRBV5-1 and TRBJ2-7, is KAGVTQTPRYLIKTRGQQVTLSCSPISGHRSVSWYQQTPGQGLQFLFEYFSETQRNKGNFPGRFSGRQFSNSRSEMNVSTLELGDSALYLCASSLGARSDEQYFGPGTRLTVT.

V is TRBV4-1 and J is TRBJ2-1, with 8 bases fitting TRBD1. The trim removed 4 bases at V and 15 bases at J, leaving 11 bases unmatched. The germline gives CDR1 MGHRA, CDR2 YSYEKL. CDR3 size: 13 residues. The CDR3 bases are TGCGCCAGCAGCCGGCCGGTGGGACAGGAGAGGTTCTTC. Translation gives CASSRPVGQERFF.